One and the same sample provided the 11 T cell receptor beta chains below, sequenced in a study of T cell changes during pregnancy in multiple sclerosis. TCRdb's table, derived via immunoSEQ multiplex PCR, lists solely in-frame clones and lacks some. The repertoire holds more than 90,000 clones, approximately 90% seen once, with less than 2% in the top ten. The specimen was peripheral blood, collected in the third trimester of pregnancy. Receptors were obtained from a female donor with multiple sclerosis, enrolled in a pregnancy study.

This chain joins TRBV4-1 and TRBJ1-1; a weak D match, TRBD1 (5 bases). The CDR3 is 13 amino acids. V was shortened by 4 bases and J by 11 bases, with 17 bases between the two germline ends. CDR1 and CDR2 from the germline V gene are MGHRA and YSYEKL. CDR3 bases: TGCGCCAGCAGCCTCTGGGACGGCAGCGGGGCTTTCTTT. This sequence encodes CASSLWDGSGAFF.

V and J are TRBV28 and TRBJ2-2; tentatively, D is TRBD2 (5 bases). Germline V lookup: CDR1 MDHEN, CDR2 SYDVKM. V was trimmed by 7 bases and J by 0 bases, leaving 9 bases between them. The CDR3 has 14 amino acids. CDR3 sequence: CASIGGPNTGELFF. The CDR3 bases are TGTGCCAGCATTGGCGGGCCGAACACCGGGGAGCTGTTTTTT.

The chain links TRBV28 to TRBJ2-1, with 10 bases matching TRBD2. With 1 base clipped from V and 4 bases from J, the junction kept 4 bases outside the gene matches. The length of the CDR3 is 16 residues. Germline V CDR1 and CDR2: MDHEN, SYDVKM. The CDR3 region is CASSLSTSGIYNEQFF. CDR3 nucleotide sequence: TGTGCCAGCAGTTTATCTACTAGCGGGATTTACAATGAGCAGTTCTTC.

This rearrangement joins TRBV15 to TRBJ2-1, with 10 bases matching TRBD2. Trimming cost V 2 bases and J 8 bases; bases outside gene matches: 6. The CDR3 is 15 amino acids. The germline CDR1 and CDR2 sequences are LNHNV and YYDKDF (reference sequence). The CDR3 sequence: CATSRRSGGADEQFF. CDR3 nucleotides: TGTGCCACCAGCAGACGAAGCGGGGGGGCGGATGAGCAGTTCTTC.

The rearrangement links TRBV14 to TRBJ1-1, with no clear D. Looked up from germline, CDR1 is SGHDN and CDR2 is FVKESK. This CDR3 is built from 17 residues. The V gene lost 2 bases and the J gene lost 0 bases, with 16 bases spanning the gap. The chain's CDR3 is CASSQFHGPYLNTEAFF. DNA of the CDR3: TGTGCCAGCAGCCAATTTCATGGGCCGTACCTGAACACTGAAGCTTTCTTT.

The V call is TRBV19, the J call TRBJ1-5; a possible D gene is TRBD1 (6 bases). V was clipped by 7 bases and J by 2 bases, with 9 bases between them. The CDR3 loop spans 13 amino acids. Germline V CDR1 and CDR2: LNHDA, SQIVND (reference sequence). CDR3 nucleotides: TGTGCCAGTAAGAGGACAGGCAATCAGCCCCAGCATTTT. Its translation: CASKRTGNQPQHF.

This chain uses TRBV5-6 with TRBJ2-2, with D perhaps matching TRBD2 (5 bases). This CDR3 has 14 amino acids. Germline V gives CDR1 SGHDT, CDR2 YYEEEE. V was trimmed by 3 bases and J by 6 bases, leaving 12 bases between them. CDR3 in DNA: TGTGCCAGCAGCTCGCTAGCAGCGGCCGGGGAGCTGTTTTTT. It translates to CASSSLAAAGELFF.

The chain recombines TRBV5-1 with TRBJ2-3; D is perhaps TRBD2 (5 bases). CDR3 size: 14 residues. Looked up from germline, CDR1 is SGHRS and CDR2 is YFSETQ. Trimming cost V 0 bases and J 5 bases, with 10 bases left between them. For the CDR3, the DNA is TGCGCCAGCAGCTTGGGTAGCGCGGAAGATACGCAGTATTTT. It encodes CASSLGSAEDTQYF.

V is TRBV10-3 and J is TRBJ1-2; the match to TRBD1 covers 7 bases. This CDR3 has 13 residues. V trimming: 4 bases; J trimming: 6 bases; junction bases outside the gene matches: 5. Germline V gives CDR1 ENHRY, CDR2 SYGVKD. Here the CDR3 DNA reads TGTGCCATCAGTGGATCCGACAGGGATGGCTACACCTTC. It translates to CAISGSDRDGYTF.

Here the CDR3 reads CASSPRGGGIHEQFF. In DNA, the CDR3 is TGTGCCAGCAGCCCCCGAGGAGGAGGGATACATGAGCAGTTCTTC. The chain couples TRBV7-8 to TRBJ2-1; D perhaps matches TRBD2 (6 bases). V lost 5 bases and J lost 8, with 19 bases in between. Germline values: CDR1 SGHVS, CDR2 FQNEAQ. The length of the CDR3 is 15 residues.

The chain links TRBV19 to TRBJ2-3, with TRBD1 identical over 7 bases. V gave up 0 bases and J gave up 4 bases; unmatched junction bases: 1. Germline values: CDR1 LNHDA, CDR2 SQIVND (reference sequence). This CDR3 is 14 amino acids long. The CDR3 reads CASSIDTGADTQYF. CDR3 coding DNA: TGTGCCAGTAGTATAGATACAGGGGCAGATACGCAGTATTTT.